The 15 T cell receptor beta chains below all came from one sample that was sequenced in a study of CD4 T cells in relation to SARS-CoV-2 and coronaviruses. Unexposed donor CD4+ T cells date from about 2011-2018, before the COVID-19 pandemic. CD4+ T cells were isolated from the cells after 10 days of culture. Libraries were prepared by immunoSEQ multiplex PCR; TCRdb keeps only in-frame clonotypes and omits some of them. Of roughly 18,000 clones detected, 65% to 80% appear once; the ten largest clones hold approximately 31%. These TCRs' antigens remain unknown. The sample taken for sequencing was CD4+ T cells from PBMCs, cultured in vitro. The receptor set was obtained from a human donor in good health.

This clone occurred a few times. The V and J genes are TRBV19 and TRBJ1-2; D is possibly TRBD1 (5 bases). Germline CDR1 reads LNHDA; CDR2 reads SQIVND (reference sequence). With 7 bases removed from V and 0 bases from J, the gap between germline ends came to 12 bases. CDR3 length: 14 amino acids. The CDR3 is CASTQGTANYGYTF. In DNA form, the CDR3 reads TGTGCCAGTACCCAAGGGACGGCTAACTATGGCTACACCTTC.

The CDR3 protein is CASSPYRDAASNTEAFF. The CDR3 bases are TGTGCCAGCTCACCTTACAGGGACGCGGCATCGAACACTGAAGCTTTCTTT. The chain carries TRBV18 and TRBJ1-1; weak D call: TRBD1 (6 bases). Germline values: CDR1 KGHSH, CDR2 LQKENI. V shed 3 bases and J shed 1 base, with 18 bases lying between them. This CDR3 is 17 amino acids long.

The V call is TRBV30, the J call TRBJ1-1; 9 bases match TRBD1. The CDR3 is 11 residues long. The V and J ends lost 3 bases and 12 bases, in that order; junction bases with no gene match: 5. Germline V lookup: CDR1 GTSNPN, CDR2 SVGIG (reference sequence). CDR3 in amino acids: CAWSGQGIPFF. The CDR3 DNA sequence: TGTGCCTGGAGCGGACAGGGGATACCTTTCTTT.

The chain is built from TRBV27 and TRBJ2-1; TRBD1 matches at 9 bases. CDR1 MNHEY and CDR2 SMNVEV come from the germline V gene (reference sequence). This CDR3 region has 13 residues. The junction had 11 bases not matched to a gene; V was cut back by 5 bases and J by 15 bases. The DNA of the CDR3 is TGTGCCAGCAGTAAAACCGGGACAGGGTTAAGGTTCTTC. This translates into CASSKTGTGLRFF.

The chain carries TRBV28 and TRBJ1-1, with unresolved D. This CDR3 has 15 residues. V lost 5 bases, J lost 1 base, and 14 bases lay in between. Germline values: CDR1 MDHEN, CDR2 SYDVKM. As DNA, the CDR3 is TGTGCCAGCAGTAGGACTGCTATTTCGAACACTGAAGCTTTCTTT. Residues: CASSRTAISNTEAFF.

For the CDR3, the DNA is TGCGCCAGCAGCTTAACGGGACTAGCGGGAGGATCTCGCAATGAGCAGTTCTTC. It yields the protein CASSLTGLAGGSRNEQFF. The rearrangement uses TRBV5-1 and TRBJ2-1; 15 bases fit TRBD2. Trimming took 2 bases from V and 6 from J; bases not matched to a gene: 9. The CDR3 runs to 18 residues. Looked up from germline, CDR1 is SGHRS and CDR2 is YFSETQ.

The chain is built from TRBV5-1 and TRBJ2-2, with D maybe TRBD2 (6 bases). The ends were cut back, 4 bases at V and 7 bases at J, with 14 bases in the middle. The CDR3 is made up of 14 amino acids. Germline V gives CDR1 SGHRS, CDR2 YFSETQ. The CDR3 DNA reads as TGCGCCAGCAGCCGGGGACTCGAGGTCGGGGAGCTGTTTTTT. Protein sequence: CASSRGLEVGELFF.

The chain joins TRBV7-6 to TRBJ2-3, with D maybe TRBD1 (6 bases). CDR1 SGHVS and CDR2 FNYEAQ come from the germline V gene. CDR3 length: 15 residues. V gave up 5 bases and J gave up 1 base, with 13 bases separating them. This CDR3 reads CASSPRGSGTDTQYF. For the CDR3, the DNA is TGTGCCAGCAGCCCCAGGGGTAGCGGCACAGATACGCAGTATTTT.

This clone has only a few counts. This chain links TRBV2 with TRBJ1-1; 9 nucleotides align to TRBD1. The CDR3 is 12 amino acids. With 6 bases clipped from V and 5 bases from J, the junction kept 1 base outside the gene matches. Germline CDR1 reads SNHLY; CDR2 reads FYNNEI. The CDR3 region is CASRTGGTEAFF. DNA for the CDR3: TGTGCCAGCAGGACAGGGGGAACTGAAGCTTTCTTT. Filled out from reference TRBV2 and TRBJ1-1, the complete variable domain reads EPEVTQTPSHQVTQMGQEVILRCVPISNHLYFYWYRQILGQKVEFLVSFYNNEISEKSEIFDDQFSVERPDGSNFTLKIRSTKLEDSAMYFCASRTGGTEAFFGQGTRLTVV.

The genes are TRBV9 and TRBJ2-1; either TRBD1 or TRBD2 may supply D (6 bases each). V was pared by 0 bases and J by 2 bases, with 18 bases between. The CDR3 consists of 18 residues. Per germline, CDR1 SGDLS and CDR2 YYNGEE. CDR3 sequence: CASSVAPGAGRPYNEQFF. The CDR3 DNA reads TGTGCCAGCAGCGTAGCGCCGGGGGCGGGGAGACCCTACAATGAGCAGTTCTTC.

The chain carries TRBV30 and TRBJ1-2; 7 bases align to TRBD1. V lost 0 bases and J lost 5; bases outside the gene matches: 15. The V gene's germline CDR1 is GTSNPN and CDR2 SVGIG (reference sequence). CDR3 length: 17 residues. The CDR3 protein is CAWSVRWLRQGVYGYTF. The DNA for the CDR3 is TGTGCCTGGAGTGTACGATGGTTGAGGCAGGGGGTTTATGGCTACACCTTC.

The J gene is TRBJ1-3, the V gene TRBV30; 8 bases agree with TRBD1. Germline CDR1 and CDR2: GTSNPN and SVGIG (reference sequence). Trimming took 1 base from V and 5 from J; bases not matched to a gene: 13. The CDR3 runs 17 residues. CDR3 sequence reads: CAWSADPQGVVRNTIYF. DNA of the CDR3: TGTGCCTGGAGTGCTGACCCACAGGGGGTAGTTAGAAACACCATATATTTT.

The rearrangement joins TRBV29-1 to TRBJ2-2, with TRBD1 as a possible D gene (5 bases). This CDR3 comprises 19 residues. The germline gives CDR1 SQVTM, CDR2 ANQGSEA. V was shortened by 3 bases and J by 1 base, with 24 bases between the two germline ends. The CDR3 DNA sequence: TGCAGCGTTGAGATAGAGGCAGGGTATCCTCTTGGGAACACCGGGGAGCTGTTTTTT. This gives the protein CSVEIEAGYPLGNTGELFF.

V is TRBV27 and J is TRBJ1-2; D gene ambiguous. The CDR3 has 13 amino acids. From germline, CDR1 is MNHEY and CDR2 SMNVEV (reference sequence). V was cut by 4 bases and J by 7 bases, with 13 bases left in between. CDR3 sequence reads: CASSSSHDGGYTF. CDR3 in DNA: TGTGCCAGCAGTTCCTCTCACGACGGTGGCTACACCTTC.

The chain links TRBV3-1 (or the pseudogene TRBV3-2) to TRBJ2-7; TRBD2 matches at 8 bases. Looked up from germline, CDR1 is LGHDT and CDR2 is YNNKEL (reference sequence). The ends lost 4 bases at V and 4 bases at J; junction bases unmatched: 9. The CDR3 is 15 residues long. The DNA of the CDR3 is TGTGCCAGCAGCCTAACGGCGGGGGGAGGGTACGAGCAGTACTTC. Residues: CASSLTAGGGYEQYF.